Sequencing of this T cell receptor (beta chain) was carried out in a study of blood T cell repertoires in COVID-19. Participants had their cohort set by participant-reported clinical history. Resolution of symptoms, clearance, or two negative PCRs was present in recovered Cohort 3 donors. Generated by immunoSEQ multiplex PCR, the TCRdb table keeps only in-frame clones and is missing some. The repertoire includes roughly 190,000 clones, roughly four fifths of them detected once, and roughly 12% sits in the top ten. The sequenced sample consisted of PBMCs or T cells enriched from blood (not recorded which). This receptor was identified in a man between 35 and 55 years old who had recovered from COVID-19.

The CDR3 region has the DNA TGTGCCAGCAGTCCCCGGGGTGGGGTCGCCGTCTATGGCTACACCTTC. Its protein is CASSPRGGVAVYGYTF. This chain joins TRBV6-2 or TRBV6-3 and TRBJ1-2; D gene ambiguous. This CDR3 comprises 16 residues. Per the germline V gene, CDR1 is MNHEY and CDR2 is SVGEGT. V lost 5 bases to trimming and J lost 4 bases, with 20 bases between them.